Listed below are T cell receptor beta chains from one sample, sequenced in a study of blood T cell repertoires in COVID-19. Repertoires were generated with immunoSEQ multiplex PCR, while TCRdb's copy carries only in-frame clones and drops some. The sample lists 150,000 to 200,000 clones; roughly four fifths were seen once. Sequencing used peripheral blood. All receptors come from a woman aged 80 or over with acute or convalescent COVID-19. Both conserved end residues are part of each CDR3. Fields, in order: clone size, V gene, D gene, CDR3 length, J gene, CDR3 protein, CDR3 DNA. A D gene is named only where the DNA matches it firmly. The size entry is marked missing in some rows and otherwise reads once, few, many or a size class.

>.|TRBV7-9|.|15|TRBJ2-2
CASSLAGQLTGELFF
TGTGCCAGCAGCTTAGCGGGGCAGCTCACCGGGGAGCTGTTTTTT
>.|TRBV27|TRBD1|17|TRBJ1-1
CASSPLGQGEFNTEAFF
TGTGCCAGCAGTCCGCTGGGACAGGGAGAATTCAACACTGAAGCTTTCTTT
>.|TRBV6-2/TRBV6-3|.|11|TRBJ2-7
CASSRGTEQYF
TGTGCCAGCAGCCGCGGGACTGAGCAGTACTTC
>.|TRBV4-1|TRBD2|17|TRBJ2-3
CASSQDRSGSWSDTQYF
TGCGCCAGCAGCCAAGATCGGAGCGGGAGTTGGTCGGATACGCAGTATTTT
>.|TRBV6-5|TRBD1|15|TRBJ2-5
CASSWGWDRTETQYF
TGTGCCAGCAGTTGGGGATGGGACAGGACAGAGACCCAGTACTTC
>.|TRBV9|TRBD1|13|TRBJ2-5
CASKGANLETQYF
TGTGCCAGCAAGGGGGCCAATCTAGAGACCCAGTACTTC
>.|TRBV2|.|16|TRBJ1-4
CASSEQGIIANEKLFF
TGTGCCAGCAGTGAACAGGGGATCATAGCTAATGAAAAACTGTTTTTT
>.|TRBV19|.|15|TRBJ1-5
CASSIDAGGNQPQHF
TGTGCCAGTAGTATAGACGCCGGGGGGAATCAGCCCCAGCATTTT
>.|TRBV28|.|15|TRBJ1-5
CASSQMGGGIQPQHF
TGTGCCAGCAGCCAAATGGGGGGTGGGATTCAGCCCCAGCATTTT
>.|TRBV24-1|.|14|TRBJ1-2
CATSDVRQDWGYTF
TGTGCCACCAGTGACGTACGACAGGACTGGGGCTACACCTTC
>.|TRBV19|.|14|TRBJ2-3
CASSIGGVGDTQYF
TGTGCCAGTAGTATTGGCGGGGTCGGGGATACGCAGTATTTT
>.|TRBV28|.|13|TRBJ2-7
CASGPPGQTEQYF
TGTGCCAGCGGGCCCCCTGGACAGACCGAGCAGTACTTC
>.|TRBV19|.|14|TRBJ2-7
CASSEGGFTYEQYF
TGTGCCAGTAGTGAAGGGGGATTTACCTACGAGCAGTACTTC
>.|TRBV10-3|.|16|TRBJ1-5
CAISESGGNSNQPQHF
TGTGCCATCAGTGAGTCGGGAGGGAATAGCAATCAGCCCCAGCATTTT
>.|TRBV6-5|TRBD1|15|TRBJ2-7
CASRPGTGRAYEQYF
TGTGCCAGCAGACCAGGGACAGGGAGGGCCTACGAGCAGTACTTC
>.|TRBV4-2|TRBD1|15|TRBJ1-2
CASTPPTGADYGYTF
TGTGCCAGCACCCCCCCGACAGGGGCGGACTATGGCTACACCTTC
>.|TRBV5-4|.|16|TRBJ2-2
CASSLAYRGATGELFF
TGTGCCAGCAGCTTGGCGTATCGGGGAGCCACCGGGGAGCTGTTTTTT
>.|TRBV7-2|TRBD1|15|TRBJ1-1
CASSLVQGGATEAFF
TGTGCCAGCAGCTTAGTTCAGGGGGGAGCCACTGAAGCTTTCTTT
>.|TRBV19|.|9|TRBJ2-5
CAGGKTQYF
TGTGCCGGGGGGAAGACCCAGTACTTC
>.|TRBV6-5|TRBD1|13|TRBJ1-1
CASRLTGPTEAFF
TGTGCCAGCAGATTGACAGGGCCCACTGAAGCTTTCTTT
>.|TRBV10-3|TRBD1|14|TRBJ1-6
CAISESTGESPLHF
TGTGCCATCAGTGAGTCGACAGGGGAATCACCCCTCCACTTT
>.|TRBV5-1|TRBD1|15|TRBJ2-2
CASTGTGVSGGELFF
TGCGCCAGCACCGGGACAGGGGTTTCCGGCGGGGAGCTGTTTTTT
>.|TRBV4-1|TRBD1|16|TRBJ2-5
CASSQEGTGGKETQYF
TGCGCCAGCAGCCAAGAAGGGACAGGGGGGAAAGAGACCCAGTACTTC
>.|TRBV2|TRBD2|15|TRBJ2-3
CASSVFSGKTDTQYF
TGTGCCAGCAGTGTTTTTAGCGGGAAAACAGATACGCAGTATTTT
>.|TRBV19|TRBD1|13|TRBJ2-5
CASTPQGEETQYF
TGTGCCAGTACCCCACAGGGGGAAGAGACCCAGTACTTC
>.|TRBV5-1|.|16|TRBJ2-2
CASSSTSTRPIGELFF
TGCGCCAGCAGCTCCACTAGCACTCGTCCCATCGGGGAGCTGTTTTTT
>.|TRBV7-9|TRBD1|15|TRBJ1-2
CASSYGSGTGNGYTF
TGTGCCAGCAGCTACGGCTCCGGGACAGGGAATGGCTACACCTTC
>.|TRBV30|TRBD1|16|TRBJ2-1
CAWSGIGQGLWNEQFF
TGTGCCTGGAGTGGGATTGGACAGGGATTGTGGAATGAGCAGTTCTTC
>.|TRBV30|TRBD1|13|TRBJ1-6
CAWTPGGDSPLHF
TGTGCCTGGACACCAGGGGGCGATTCACCCCTCCACTTT
>.|TRBV9|TRBD2|16|TRBJ2-2
CASSDIAGGKTGELFF
TGTGCCAGCAGCGACATAGCGGGGGGGAAAACCGGGGAGCTGTTTTTT
>.|TRBV18|TRBD1|15|TRBJ2-7
CASSQGQGLGYEQYF
TGTGCCAGCTCACAGGGACAGGGGTTGGGCTACGAGCAGTACTTC
>.|TRBV15|.|15|TRBJ1-6
CATSRLTGYDSPLHF
TGTGCCACCAGCAGGTTAACAGGATACGATTCACCCCTCCACTTT
>.|TRBV28|TRBD1|15|TRBJ1-5
CASSGVGGQGQPQHF
TGTGCCAGCAGTGGGGTCGGGGGACAGGGACAGCCCCAGCATTTT
>.|TRBV30|.|13|TRBJ1-5
CAWSNRANQPQHF
TGTGCCTGGAGTAACAGGGCCAATCAGCCCCAGCATTTT
>once|TRBV7-2|.|13|TRBJ2-1
CASSFSRYNEQFF
TGTGCCAGCAGCTTTTCCAGATACAATGAGCAGTTCTTC
>.|TRBV5-1|.|15|TRBJ2-1
CASSSSGTRYNEQFF
TGCGCCAGCAGCTCGTCCGGGACACGCTACAATGAGCAGTTCTTC
>many|TRBV5-4|TRBD1|13|TRBJ2-7
CASSLNRGYEQYF
TGTGCCAGCAGCTTGAACAGGGGCTACGAGCAGTACTTC
>.|TRBV7-6|TRBD2|15|TRBJ2-2
CASSLPSGGIGELFF
TGTGCCAGCAGCTTACCTAGCGGGGGAATCGGGGAGCTGTTTTTT
>.|TRBV10-3|TRBD1|14|TRBJ1-2
CAIRAGQGVYGYTF
TGTGCCATCAGAGCCGGACAGGGGGTCTATGGCTACACCTTC
>.|TRBV6-2/TRBV6-3|.|17|TRBJ2-5
CASSYSGGLWTPETQYF
TGTGCCAGCAGTTACTCGGGGGGTTTGTGGACCCCGGAGACCCAGTACTTC
>.|TRBV27|.|14|TRBJ2-2
CASRQESRTGELFF
TGTGCCAGCAGACAGGAGTCTAGGACCGGGGAGCTGTTTTTT
>.|TRBV3-1/TRBV3-2|TRBD2|15|TRBJ2-1
CASSQDQRERNEQFF
TGTGCCAGCAGCCAAGACCAGCGGGAGCGGAATGAGCAGTTCTTC
>.|TRBV10-2|TRBD1|13|TRBJ2-3
CASRTGGTDTQYF
TGCGCCAGCAGAACAGGGGGGACAGATACGCAGTATTTT
>.|TRBV24-1|.|16|TRBJ2-1
CATSDFRDKRNNEQFF
TGTGCCACCAGTGATTTCCGGGACAAACGTAACAATGAGCAGTTCTTC
>.|TRBV7-9|TRBD1|13|TRBJ1-3
CASSRTGGNTIYF
TGTGCCAGCAGTCGGACAGGAGGAAACACCATATATTTT
>.|TRBV21-1|.|12|TRBJ1-5
CASSPRGQGRHF
TGTGCCAGCAGCCCTCGAGGACAGGGGCGGCATTTT
>.|TRBV7-2|TRBD1|15|TRBJ1-5
CASSLGRGSRQPQHF
TGTGCCAGCAGCTTGGGCAGGGGGTCGAGGCAGCCCCAGCATTTT
>.|TRBV5-4|.|15|TRBJ2-1
CASSSGEDAYNEQFF
TGTGCCAGCAGCTCGGGGGAGGATGCCTACAATGAGCAGTTCTTC
>.|TRBV7-3|.|15|TRBJ2-7
CASSPRDSFGYEQYF
TGTGCCAGCAGCCCTCGAGACAGCTTTGGCTACGAGCAGTACTTC
>few|TRBV7-9|.|14|TRBJ1-3
CASSLAQAGNTIYF
TGTGCCAGCAGCTTAGCACAGGCTGGAAACACCATATATTTT
>.|TRBV5-4|TRBD1|15|TRBJ2-1
CASSGRDRDYNEQFF
TGTGCCAGCAGCGGACGGGACAGGGACTACAATGAGCAGTTCTTC
>.|TRBV11-2|TRBD2|15|TRBJ2-1
CASSLDSGVLYEQFF
TGTGCCAGCAGCTTAGATAGCGGGGTGTTATATGAGCAGTTCTTC
>.|TRBV6-6|.|14|TRBJ1-2
CASTGDPRNYGYTF
TGTGCCAGCACCGGCGACCCTAGGAACTATGGCTACACCTTC
>once|TRBV5-1|.|14|TRBJ1-5
CASSLEANTQPQHF
TGCGCCAGCAGCTTGGAAGCTAATACCCAGCCCCAGCATTTT
>.|TRBV7-2|TRBD1|15|TRBJ1-2
CASSLETGGNYGYTF
TGTGCCAGCAGCTTAGAGACAGGGGGTAACTATGGCTACACCTTC
>.|TRBV7-2|TRBD1|13|TRBJ2-7
CASSLQGADEQYF
TGTGCCAGCAGCTTACAGGGGGCGGACGAGCAGTACTTC
>.|TRBV30|TRBD2|14|TRBJ2-3
CAWSSGGAGDTQYF
TGTGCCTGGAGTAGCGGGGGGGCAGGTGATACGCAGTATTTT